Following are 16 T cell receptor beta chains from one sample sequenced in a study of beta chain features in type 1 diabetes. Every bit of the isolated RNA underwent reverse transcription, so sequencing read expressed TCRB transcripts. The repertoire was sequenced with immunoSEQ multiplex PCR; TCRdb's copy has only in-frame clones and lacks some. The repertoire holds approximately 250,000 clones, with 11% to 15% as singletons. The sample comprised naive CD4+ T cells from blood. Source of these receptors: a woman in her thirties or forties in good health.

This clone was detected only a few times. The chain combines TRBV2 with TRBJ2-2; 10 bases are a match to TRBD2. The CDR3 contains 15 residues. V shed 6 bases and J 1 base; nucleotides not matched to a gene: 2. CDR1 is SNHLY and CDR2 is FYNNEI in the germline V gene. CDR3 sequence reads: CASRSSGGNTGELFF. The DNA of the CDR3 is TGTGCCAGCAGATCTAGCGGGGGGAACACCGGGGAGCTGTTTTTT.

This clone was recorded many times. The rearrangement uses TRBV29-1 and TRBJ2-6, with 7 bases matching TRBD1. Germline CDR1 is SQVTM and CDR2 is ANQGSEA. The CDR3 extends over 15 amino acids. V dropped 1 base and J dropped 4; count of bases not matched to a gene: 4. CDR3 protein: CSVEGQGSGANVLTF. CDR3 DNA sequence: TGCAGCGTTGAAGGACAGGGCTCCGGGGCCAACGTCCTGACTTTC. The whole variable domain, filled in from reference TRBV29-1 and TRBJ2-6, reads SAVISQKPSRDICQRGTSLTIQCQVDSQVTMMFWYRQQPGQSLTLIATANQGSEATYESGFVIDKFPISRPNLTFSTLTVSNMSPEDSSIYLCSVEGQGSGANVLTFGAGSRLTVL.

The chain is built from TRBV6-5 and TRBJ2-5; D call uncertain. This CDR3 comprises 13 residues. Between the trimmed V and J ends, which lost 3 bases and 5 bases, there was a span of 10 bases. The germline V gene has CDR1 MNHEY and CDR2 SVGAGI. The CDR3 sequence is CASSYHVRETQYF. The CDR3 DNA reads as TGTGCCAGCAGTTATCATGTGCGGGAGACCCAGTACTTC.

V is TRBV5-1 and J is TRBJ2-3, with D possibly matching TRBD1 (5 bases). In germline, CDR1 is SGHRS, CDR2 YFSETQ. V lost 5 bases to trimming and J lost 4 bases, with 20 bases between them. The CDR3 totals 16 residues. The CDR3 loop reads CASRTTVGPAPDTQYF. Here the CDR3 DNA reads TGCGCCAGCAGGACCACTGTGGGGCCCGCGCCAGATACGCAGTATTTT.

V and J are TRBV5-6 and TRBJ2-4; D call uncertain. Germline-derived CDR1 and CDR2 are SGHDT and YYEEEE. V was shortened by 0 bases and J by 0 bases, with 16 bases between the two germline ends. The CDR3 sequence is 18 residues long. CDR3 nucleotide sequence: TGTGCCAGCAGCTTGGTGTCTTGGGCTGAATTAGCCAAAAACATTCAGTACTTC. This gives the protein CASSLVSWAELAKNIQYF.

This clone has only a few counts. This chain connects TRBV7-6 to TRBJ2-2; D may be TRBD1 (6 bases). Trimming cost V 5 bases and J 7 bases, with 11 bases left between them. The CDR3 contains 13 residues. Germline-derived CDR1 and CDR2 are SGHVS and FNYEAQ. Here the CDR3 DNA reads TGTGCCAGCAGCCGGACAGAAAACGGGGAGCTGTTTTTT. It translates to CASSRTENGELFF.

This clone turned up a few times. CDR3 residues: CASSQVERGAGETQYF. DNA of the CDR3: TGTGCCAGCAGCCAAGTGGAGCGGGGGGCCGGGGAGACCCAGTACTTC. The chain is built from TRBV14 and TRBJ2-5; 9 nucleotides agree with TRBD2. The CDR3 is 16 residues long. Germline V gene lookup returns CDR1 SGHDN and CDR2 FVKESK. V dropped 1 base and J dropped 5; count of bases not matched to a gene: 8.

This clone has only a few counts. The CDR3 DNA sequence: TGTGCCACCAGCCGTCCGGGACAGACATACGAGCAGTACTTC. Translation: CATSRPGQTYEQYF. This sequence joins TRBV15 and TRBJ2-7; TRBD1 matches 7 bases. Germline V gene data show CDR1 as LNHNV and CDR2 as YYDKDF (reference sequence). This CDR3 comprises 14 residues. The ends lost 5 bases at V and 4 bases at J; junction bases unmatched: 8.

The chain carries TRBV5-6 and TRBJ1-5, with 9 positions matching TRBD1. Unmatched junction bases numbered 2, after V lost 0 bases and J lost 4 bases. The CDR3 spans 15 residues. The germline V gene encodes CDR1 SGHDT and CDR2 YYEEEE. CDR3 in DNA: TGTGCCAGCAGCTTGGGGGACAGGGAGAATCAGCCCCAGCATTTT. Protein sequence: CASSLGDRENQPQHF.

This clone was seen more than once but under ten times. The chain links TRBV5-4 to TRBJ1-1; 9 bases are shared with TRBD1. Germline loops: CDR1 SGHNT, CDR2 YYREEE (reference sequence). The CDR3 runs to 13 residues. Trimming took 0 bases from V and 12 from J; bases not matched to a gene: 6. The CDR3: CASSLGDRVETFF. The CDR3, as DNA: TGTGCCAGCAGCTTGGGGGACAGGGTGGAAACTTTCTTT.

This chain connects TRBV5-4 to TRBJ2-1; D is uncertain. The ends were cut back, 0 bases at V and 5 bases at J, with 3 bases in the middle. The CDR3 sequence is 12 residues long. The V gene's germline CDR1 is SGHNT and CDR2 YYREEE (reference sequence). The CDR3 DNA sequence: TGTGCCAGCAGCTTGGACAACAATGAGCAGTTCTTC. It yields the protein CASSLDNNEQFF.

This chain uses TRBV7-9 with TRBJ1-2; 7 bases are a match to TRBD1. The V and J ends lost 5 bases and 4 bases, in that order; junction bases with no gene match: 10. Germline values: CDR1 SEHNR, CDR2 FQNEAQ (reference sequence). The length of the CDR3 is 15 residues. The DNA of the CDR3 is TGTGCCAGCAGCCCATGGGACAGCGGTTCCTATGGCTACACCTTC. Translated, it gives CASSPWDSGSYGYTF.

This clone was picked up a small number of times. The rearrangement links TRBV6-6 to TRBJ2-5, with TRBD2 matching over 8 bases. Germline assignment: CDR1 MNHNY and CDR2 SVGAGI (reference sequence). With 8 bases clipped from V and 1 base from J, the junction kept 6 bases outside the gene matches. CDR3 length equals 14 residues. CDR3 nucleotide sequence: TGTGCCAGCTGCAGGACTAGCCGCCAAGAGACCCAGTACTTC. Translated, it gives CASCRTSRQETQYF.

The DNA for the CDR3 is TGTGCCATCAGCGAGAACCGACGGGACAGGGGGCTGAGGGAGACCCAGTACTTC. Its translation is CAISENRRDRGLRETQYF. The V call is TRBV10-3, the J call TRBJ2-5; 12 positions agree with TRBD1. The CDR3 consists of 18 residues. Germline-derived CDR1 and CDR2 are ENHRY and SYGVKD. The V segment lost 6 bases and the J segment 5 bases; nucleotides outside the gene matches: 16.

The chain uses TRBV11-2 and TRBJ2-3; 8 nucleotides match TRBD2. This CDR3 contains 15 residues. Germline assignment: CDR1 SGHAT and CDR2 FQNNGV. V was pared by 5 bases and J by 1 base, with 5 bases of the junction left unmatched. DNA of the CDR3: TGTGCCAGCAGCCAAGGACTAGCAGGCACAGATACGCAGTATTTT. Encoded protein: CASSQGLAGTDTQYF.

The chain combines TRBV5-4 with TRBJ2-3, with 7 bases fitting TRBD2. V was pared by 3 bases and J by 6 bases, with 16 bases of the junction left unmatched. This CDR3 region has 17 residues. Looked up from germline, CDR1 is SGHNT and CDR2 is YYREEE (reference sequence). The CDR3 is CASSWGGTRGTGDTQYF. The CDR3 DNA sequence: TGTGCCAGCAGCTGGGGGGGAACCCGGGGGACGGGGGATACGCAGTATTTT.